This T cell receptor beta chain was obtained from a study of CD8 T cells in Susac syndrome. The study's findings and limits: The study conceded that relatively few individuals underwent its TCR sequencing and HLA analysis.

To note about this clonotype: Its antigen is unidentified.

Reverse transcription of roughly 0.5 to 1 ug RNA used random hexamers. The amplification used immunoSEQ multiplex PCR on TCR beta CDR3; it spanned 54 Vbeta and 13 Jbeta. TCRdb passed the immunoSEQ multiplex PCR reads through MiXCR, listing each CDR3 protein once. The sample holds roughly 400,000 distinct CDR3 sequences, roughly 85% seen once. The multiple sclerosis controls were treatment-naive patients affected by stable or active relapsing-remitting disease. Negative isolation yielded CD8+ and CD4+ T cells; FACS enriched TEMRA cells. V dropped 1 base and J dropped 4 bases, with 10 bases sitting between them. The CDR3 totals 15 residues. Germline V gives CDR1 MGHRA, CDR2 YSYEKL.

This TCR was sampled from a human donor with multiple sclerosis. Sequencing was carried out using CD8+ T cells from PBMCs. The V call is TRBV4-1, the J call TRBJ2-2; the D gene is possibly TRBD2 (7 bases). The CDR3 DNA reads as TGCGCCAGCAGCCAAGTCGGGGGGCGCACCGGGGAGCTGTTTTTT. Translated, it gives CASSQVGGRTGELFF.